This TCR beta chain was obtained from a study of blood T cell repertoires in COVID-19. Overall study: COVID-19 samples, acute and convalescent, were from the United States, Italy and Spain. In each case, the material was cDNA or gDNA derived from T cells, B-cell-depleted T cells, or PBMCs.

Original processing methods: For nucleated cells, counts were estimated from reference gene primer amplification. TCRdb's copy holds only in-frame clones and misses some; the assay was immunoSEQ multiplex PCR. V, J and clone size derive from that table, while D and trimming were established from the DNA sequence. The profile shows around 100,000 clones, roughly nine tenths of them singletons. After removal of 5 bases from V and 5 bases from J, the junction contained 8 bases not matched to a gene. The CDR3 sequence is 15 residues long. Germline loops: CDR1 SGHVS, CDR2 FNYEAQ. This clonotype was sampled from a woman aged 80 or over with acute or convalescent COVID-19. Sequencing was done on a sample of peripheral blood. J is TRBJ2-1 and V is TRBV7-6, with TRBD2 matching 8 bases. Here the CDR3 reads CASSRFGAGDNEQFF. In DNA form, the CDR3 reads TGTGCCAGCAGCCGGTTCGGAGCGGGGGACAATGAGCAGTTCTTC.